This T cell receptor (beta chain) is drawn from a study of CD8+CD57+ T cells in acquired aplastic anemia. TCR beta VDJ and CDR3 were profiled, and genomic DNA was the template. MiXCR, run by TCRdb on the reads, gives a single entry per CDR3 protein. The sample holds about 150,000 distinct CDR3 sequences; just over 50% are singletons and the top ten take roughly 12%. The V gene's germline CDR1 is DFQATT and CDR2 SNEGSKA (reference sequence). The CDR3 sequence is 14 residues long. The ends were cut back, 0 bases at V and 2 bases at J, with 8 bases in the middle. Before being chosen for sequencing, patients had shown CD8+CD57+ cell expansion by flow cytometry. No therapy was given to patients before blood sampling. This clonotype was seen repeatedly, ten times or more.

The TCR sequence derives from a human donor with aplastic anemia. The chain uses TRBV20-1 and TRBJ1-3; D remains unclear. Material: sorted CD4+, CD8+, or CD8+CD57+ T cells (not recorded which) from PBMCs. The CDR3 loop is CSARDLWPGNTIYF. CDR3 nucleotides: TGCAGTGCTAGAGATTTATGGCCTGGAAACACCATATATTTT.